This TCR beta chain emerged from a study of long-term antiretroviral therapy in people with HIV. General study findings and limits: Neither ART adherence, viral resistance nor therapy changes were documented. Older ART regimens may have been in use when blood was drawn between the mid-2000s and the late 2010s.

V lost 1 base, J lost 1 base, and 1 base lay in between. Germline V CDR1 and CDR2: LGHNA, YNFKEQ. CDR3 length equals 12 residues. Survey-level immunoSEQ v3.0 assays were run. Method: immunoSEQ multiplex PCR; TCRdb's copy keeps in-frame clones and lacks some. The repertoire holds approximately 26,000 clones, with roughly 92% as singletons. As to this clone: As yet, its antigen is unknown.

Every one of the participants with HIV received treatment in the United States. The clonotype was recovered from a man aged 18 to 30 with HIV. V and J are TRBV4-2 and TRBJ1-1; D is undetermined. The sequencing used unsorted PBMCs, collected 3.1 years after starting antiretroviral therapy. The DNA for the CDR3 is TGTGCCAGCAGCCAAGGGAACACTGAAGCTTTCTTT. Residues: CASSQGNTEAFF.